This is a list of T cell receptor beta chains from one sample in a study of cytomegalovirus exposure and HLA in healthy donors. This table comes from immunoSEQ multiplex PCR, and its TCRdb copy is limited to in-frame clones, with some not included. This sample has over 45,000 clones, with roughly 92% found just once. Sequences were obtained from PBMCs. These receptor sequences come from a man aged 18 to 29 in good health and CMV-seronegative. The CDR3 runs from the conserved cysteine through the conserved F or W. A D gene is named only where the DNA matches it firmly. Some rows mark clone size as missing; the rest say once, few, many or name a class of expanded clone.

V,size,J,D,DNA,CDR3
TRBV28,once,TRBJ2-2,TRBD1,TGTGCCAGCAAGGGAACAGGGGAAGGTAACGGGGAGCTGTTTTTT,CASKGTGEGNGELFF
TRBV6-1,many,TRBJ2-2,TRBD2,TGTGCCAGCAGTGAAGCTGCGGGAGGGCCCGGGGAGCTGTTTTTT,CASSEAAGGPGELFF
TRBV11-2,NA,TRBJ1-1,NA,TGTGCCAGCAGCGTGGGCAGCACTGAAGCTTTCTTT,CASSVGSTEAFF
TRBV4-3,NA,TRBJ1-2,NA,TGCGCCAGCAGCCAAGCCGATCCGGGACACCCTCAGGGCTACACCTTC,CASSQADPGHPQGYTF
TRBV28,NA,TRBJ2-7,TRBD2,TGTGCCAGCAGTTTAGGCGGGAGCTCCTACGAGCAGTACTTC,CASSLGGSSYEQYF
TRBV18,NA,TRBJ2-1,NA,TGTGCCAGCTCACCTGGGCACCTAGCAAGTGAGCAGTTCTTC,CASSPGHLASEQFF
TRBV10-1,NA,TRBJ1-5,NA,TGCGCCATTTCAGGGAAGCCCCAGCATTTT,CAISGKPQHF
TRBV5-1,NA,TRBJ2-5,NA,TGCGCCAGCAGCTTTTTGCCAGGGAGGACGGCAGAGACCCAGTACTTC,CASSFLPGRTAETQYF
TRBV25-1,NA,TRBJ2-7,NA,TGTGCCAGCAGTGCCTACCTACCCTACGAGCAGTACTTC,CASSAYLPYEQYF
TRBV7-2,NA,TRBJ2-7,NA,TGTGCCAGCAGACCTGAGGGGGCCTACGAGCAGTACTTC,CASRPEGAYEQYF
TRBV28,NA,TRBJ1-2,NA,TGTGCCAGCAGGCCGGGGCCGGGACATACATCGACCTTC,CASRPGPGHTSTF
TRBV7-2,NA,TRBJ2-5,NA,TGTGCCAGCAGCTTACAGCGGAGCCCAGAAGAGACCCAGTACTTC,CASSLQRSPEETQYF
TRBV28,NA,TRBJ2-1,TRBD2,TGTGCCAGCAGTTCTCCTAGCGGGAAGGCCTACAATGAGCAGTTCTTC,CASSSPSGKAYNEQFF
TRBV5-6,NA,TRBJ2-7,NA,TGTGCCAGCAGTCTTGGGGGCTCGGTCTACGAGCAGTACTTC,CASSLGGSVYEQYF
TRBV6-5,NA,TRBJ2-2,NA,TGTGCCAGCAGTTACCAGGGCACTAACACCGGGGAGCTGTTTTTT,CASSYQGTNTGELFF
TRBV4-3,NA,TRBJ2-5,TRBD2,TGCGCCAGCAGCCCTGGACTAGCGGGAGAGACCCAGTACTTC,CASSPGLAGETQYF
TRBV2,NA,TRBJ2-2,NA,TGTGCCAGCAGGCCCGGGACGGGACTCGCAGAACTCACCGGGGAGCTGTTTTTT,CASRPGTGLAELTGELFF
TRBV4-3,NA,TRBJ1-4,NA,TGCGCCAGCAGCCAAGGTCGGGGGGGGAGTGAAAAACTGTTTTTT,CASSQGRGGSEKLFF
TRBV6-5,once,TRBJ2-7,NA,TGTGCCAGCAGTACCGATCGGGGCGAGCAGTACTTC,CASSTDRGEQYF
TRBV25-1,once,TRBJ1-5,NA,TGTGCCAGCAGGATTCGGGGGGGGGATGGCAATCAGCCCCAGCATTTT,CASRIRGGDGNQPQHF
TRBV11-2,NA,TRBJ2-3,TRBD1,TGTGCCAGCAGCTCGAGTACAGGGGACCTCACAGATACGCAGTATTTT,CASSSSTGDLTDTQYF
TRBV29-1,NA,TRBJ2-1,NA,TGCAGCGTACCCGGGACTTACCCGAGCTCCTACAATGAGCAGTTCTTC,CSVPGTYPSSYNEQFF
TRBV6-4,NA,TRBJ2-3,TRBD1,TGTGCCAGCAGTGGGACAGGGGGCACAGATACGCAGTATTTT,CASSGTGGTDTQYF
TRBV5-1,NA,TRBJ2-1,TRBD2,TGCGCCAGCAGCTTTGCGGGAGGGCCCTACAATGAGCAGTTCTTC,CASSFAGGPYNEQFF
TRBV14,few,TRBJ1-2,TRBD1,TGTGCCAGCAGCCCCGGGGGACAGGGAGGATTCCGTGGCTACACCTTC,CASSPGGQGGFRGYTF
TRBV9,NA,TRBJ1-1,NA,TGTGCCAGCAGCCAGGGAATGGGAAATGAAGCTTTCTTT,CASSQGMGNEAFF
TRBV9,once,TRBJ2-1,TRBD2,TGTGCCAGCAGCGTAGATCGGGCTAGCGGGGCCTACAATGAGCAGTTCTTC,CASSVDRASGAYNEQFF
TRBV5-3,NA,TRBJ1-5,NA,TGTGCCAGAAGCTTCCCCACATGTAGCAATCAGCCCCAGCATTTT,CARSFPTCSNQPQHF